This T cell receptor beta chain was captured in a study of OX40 agonist ivuxolimab in advanced cancers. Study-level points and caveats: CD4+ and CD8+ blood T cells expanded clonally by week 6 at 0.1 to 3.0 mg/kg. CD8+ T cells were the subset that, on average, had more expanded clones than CD4+. People who partly responded at 0.1-3.0 mg/kg had some of the least clonal expansion seen.

J was trimmed by 4 bases and V by 5 bases; bases with no gene match: 8. This CDR3 contains 15 residues. From germline, CDR1 is LNHDA and CDR2 SQIVND (reference sequence). Libraries were prepared by immunoSEQ multiplex PCR; TCRdb keeps only in-frame clonotypes and omits some of them. The data contain roughly 120,000 clones, 80% to 90% of them singletons. As for this clone: Its matching antigen is unknown.

The sequence was obtained from an adult with an advanced solid tumor such as melanoma, head and neck, liver or kidney cancer. This sequence joins TRBV19 and TRBJ2-7, with 10 positions matching TRBD1. The sequenced sample was CD4+ or CD8+ T cells sorted from blood, obtained in a trial of the OX40 agonist ivuxolimab. CDR3 amino acids: CASSPETGGNYEQYF. The CDR3 region has the DNA TGTGCCAGTAGTCCGGAGACAGGGGGCAATTACGAGCAGTACTTC. The full variable domain, completed using reference TRBV19 and TRBJ2-7, is DGGITQSPKYLFRKEGQNVTLSCEQNLNHDAMYWYRQDPGQGLRLIYYSQIVNDFQKGDIAEGYSVSREKKESFPLTVTSAQKNPTAFYLCASSPETGGNYEQYFGPGTRLTVT.